This T cell receptor beta chain was retrieved from a study of blood T cells in healthy people across ages. Combining a sample-barcoded 5' primer with a J-beta primer mix, a second PCR ran for 7 to 11 cycles. TCRdb analysed the 5' RACE reads with MiXCR anew, one entry per CDR3 protein. The table has 750,000 to 950,000 distinct CDR3 sequences, under 35% seen once; the top ten hold about 10%. The V gene's germline CDR1 is MDHEN and CDR2 SYDVKM. V lost 5 bases to trimming and J lost 0 bases; unmatched junction nucleotides: 7. This CDR3 spans 18 amino acids. This clonotype was found a few times. These data are also associated with another study on T cells of mothers and their children.

The sequence was collected from a woman in her thirties or forties in good health. This chain links TRBV28 with TRBJ2-3; 14 bases are a match to TRBD2. Material: blood. This chain's CDR3 is CASSPGTSGGASTDTQYF. The DNA of the CDR3 is TGTGCCAGCAGTCCCGGGACTAGCGGGGGCGCTAGCACAGATACGCAGTATTTT.